This TCR beta chain was obtained from a study of T cells expressing NK-cell markers. For the study at large: According to the study, TCR beta repertoires originated from sorted CD3+CD56+NKG2C+, CD3+CD56+NKG2C- and CD3+CD56-NKG2C+ T cells. Just one sequenced donor of eight was HCMV-seronegative, while seven were seropositive. Study-level findings and limits: The same clonotypes also predominated in the CD3+CD56-NKG2C+ fraction of several donors.

With respect to this clonotype: Its cognate antigen is unknown.

CDR3 length: 15 residues. Germline V CDR1 and CDR2: SGHAT, FQNNGV. For TCR beta, cDNA was produced by 5'RACE template switching with UMIs. TCRdb reprocessed the 5' RACE reads and stores each CDR3 protein as one record, lacking DNA. The sample table sets out 400,000 to 500,000 distinct CDR3 sequences. The source material was blood T cells: a sorted CD56 or NKG2C T cell subset, CD4+ or CD8+ T cells, or bulk PBMC T cells (not recorded which). The origin of this receptor is a woman between 18 and 70 years old in good health. This chain joins TRBV11-2 and TRBJ2-5; TCRdb proposes TRBD2, but this gene call is untestable without DNA. This CDR3 reads CASSSRLAGVETQYF.